This entry features one T cell receptor beta chain sequence. Its antigen is currently unknown. The data were produced by immunoSEQ multiplex PCR, yet TCRdb's version contains in-frame clones alone and is incomplete. The sample has 55,000 to 65,000 clones, approximately 86% seen once. The data are from a study of OX40 agonist ivuxolimab in advanced cancers. The CDR3 runs to 12 residues. Trimming shortened V by 2 bases and J by 9 bases, and 8 bases separated the two germline ends. The germline gives CDR1 SGHAT, CDR2 FQNNGV. Study conclusions and caveats: The CD4+ and CD8+ T cells in the blood had expanded clonally by week 6 at 0.1 to 3.0 mg/kg. Low normalized T-cell clonal expansion was additionally recorded for some nonresponders.

The source of this sequence is an adult with an advanced solid tumor such as melanoma, head and neck, liver or kidney cancer. The material sequenced was CD4+ or CD8+ T cells sorted from blood, taken in a trial of the OX40 agonist ivuxolimab. The rearrangement links TRBV11-2 to TRBJ2-1; no definite D call. The CDR3 is CASSLRVGEQFF. CDR3 nucleotide sequence: TGTGCCAGCAGCTTAAGGGTGGGTGAGCAGTTCTTC.